These 2 T cell receptor beta chains share one sample of origin, sequenced in a study of siplizumab effects on memory and regulatory T cells. The data were produced by immunoSEQ multiplex PCR, yet TCRdb's version contains in-frame clones alone and is incomplete. The data show around 82,000 clones, with 93% seen just once and about 5% held by the top ten. Sequenced sample: CD8+ T cells sorted from blood. Receptor source: a human donor in good health.

The V gene is TRBV6-5, the J gene TRBJ1-2, with D possibly being TRBD1 (5 bases). The germline gives CDR1 MNHEY, CDR2 SVGAGI. The CDR3 is 14 amino acids. V was cut by 9 bases and J by 3 bases, with 17 bases left in between. The CDR3 protein is CASMGEDSYYGYTF. In DNA, the CDR3 is TGTGCCAGTATGGGGGAAGATTCCTACTATGGCTACACCTTC.

The CDR3 nucleotides read TGTGCCAGCAAATCGGATAACAATGAGCAGTTCTTC. This encodes CASKSDNNEQFF. The chain carries TRBV2 and TRBJ2-1; D gene unclear. This CDR3 has 12 amino acids. The V gene lost 7 bases and the J gene lost 5 bases, with 9 bases spanning the gap. CDR1 is SNHLY and CDR2 is FYNNEI in the germline V gene. The variable domain in full, completed from reference TRBV2 and TRBJ2-1, reads EPEVTQTPSHQVTQMGQEVILRCVPISNHLYFYWYRQILGQKVEFLVSFYNNEISEKSEIFDDQFSVERPDGSNFTLKIRSTKLEDSAMYFCASKSDNNEQFFGPGTRLTVL.